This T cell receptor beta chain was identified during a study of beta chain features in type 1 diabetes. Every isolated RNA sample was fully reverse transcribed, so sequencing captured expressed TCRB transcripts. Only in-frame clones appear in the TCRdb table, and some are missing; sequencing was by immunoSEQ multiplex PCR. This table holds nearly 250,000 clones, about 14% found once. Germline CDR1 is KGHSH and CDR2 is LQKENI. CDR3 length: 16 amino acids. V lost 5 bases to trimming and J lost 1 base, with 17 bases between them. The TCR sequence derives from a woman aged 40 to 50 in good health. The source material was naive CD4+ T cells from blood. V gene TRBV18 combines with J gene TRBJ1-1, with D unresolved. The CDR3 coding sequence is TGTGCCAGCTCATCCCAACTGGACGGGAGGAACACTGAAGCTTTCTTT. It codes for CASSSQLDGRNTEAFF.